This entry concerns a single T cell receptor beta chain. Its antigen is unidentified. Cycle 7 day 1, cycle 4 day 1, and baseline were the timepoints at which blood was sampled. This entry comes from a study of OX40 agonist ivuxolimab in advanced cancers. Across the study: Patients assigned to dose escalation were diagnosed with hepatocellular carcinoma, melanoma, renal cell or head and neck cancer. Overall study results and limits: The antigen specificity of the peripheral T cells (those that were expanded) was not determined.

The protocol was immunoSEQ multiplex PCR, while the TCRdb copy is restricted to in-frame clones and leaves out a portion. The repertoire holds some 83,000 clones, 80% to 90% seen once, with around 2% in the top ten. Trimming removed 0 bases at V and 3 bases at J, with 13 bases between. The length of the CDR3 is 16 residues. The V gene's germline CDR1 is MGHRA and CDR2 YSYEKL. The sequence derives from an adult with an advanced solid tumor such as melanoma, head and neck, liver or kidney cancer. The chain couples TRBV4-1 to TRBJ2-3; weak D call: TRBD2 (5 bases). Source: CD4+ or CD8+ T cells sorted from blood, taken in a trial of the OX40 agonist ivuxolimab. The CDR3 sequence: CASSQDPLGRTDTQYF. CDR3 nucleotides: TGCGCCAGCAGCCAAGACCCACTAGGGCGGACAGATACGCAGTATTTT.